Below are 20 T cell receptor beta chains sequenced from a single sample in a study of human T cells and chemical hapten exposure. TCRdb redid the calling of the 5' RACE reads with MiXCR, one entry per CDR3 protein. The profile covers 65,000 to 95,000 distinct CDR3 sequences, with approximately 8% appearing a single time and under 3% taken by the ten largest. Total RNA was extracted from unfractionated whole blood. These receptors were taken from a male donor in good health.

In this sample, this clonotype turned up a few times. DNA for the CDR3: TGCGCCAGCAGAGGACTAGCGGATAAGAACACCGGGGAGCTGTTTTTT. It codes for CASRGLADKNTGELFF. This sequence joins TRBV5-1 and TRBJ2-2, with 10 bases identical to TRBD2. This CDR3 has 16 amino acids. Germline V gene sequence: CDR1 SGHRS, CDR2 YFSETQ. Unmatched junction bases numbered 5, after V lost 5 bases and J lost 1 base.

The gene calls are TRBV10-3 and TRBJ1-6, with 9 bases identical to TRBD1. The junction had 2 bases not matched to a gene; V was cut back by 4 bases and J by 7 bases. The CDR3 is 14 residues long. CDR1 and CDR2 from the germline V gene are ENHRY and SYGVKD. Here the CDR3 reads CAISAGTGNSPLHF. The CDR3 DNA is TGTGCCATCAGTGCCGGGACAGGGAATTCACCCCTCCACTTT.

In DNA, the CDR3 is TGCGCCAGCAGCTTTCTACAGGGGCAGACCGGGGAGCTGTTTTTT. Residues: CASSFLQGQTGELFF. The J gene is TRBJ2-2, the V gene TRBV5-1; the match to TRBD1 covers 7 bases. From germline, CDR1 is SGHRS and CDR2 YFSETQ. CDR3 size: 15 residues. V was pared by 2 bases and J by 5 bases, with 6 bases of the junction left unmatched.

A few counts support this clonotype. The rearrangement links TRBV11-2 to TRBJ1-6, with 9 bases that match TRBD1. Germline CDR1 reads SGHAT; CDR2 reads FQNNGV. Germline trimming cut 1 base from V and 2 bases from J; bases unmatched to any gene: 6. The CDR3 consists of 18 residues. CDR3 protein: CASSLGAGTGTYNSPLHF. CDR3 nucleotides: TGTGCCAGCAGCTTAGGGGCCGGGACAGGGACCTATAATTCACCCCTCCACTTT.

This clonotype was seen at least ten times. The chain has TRBV7-2 and TRBJ2-1; TRBD1 might be the D (6 bases). The CDR3 sequence is 17 residues long. V lost 2 bases and J lost 0, with 14 bases in between. Germline CDR1 is SGHTA and CDR2 is FQGNSA. The CDR3 DNA reads as TGTGCCAGCAGCTTACCTAGTGACAGGAGCTCCTACAATGAGCAGTTCTTC. Encoded protein: CASSLPSDRSSYNEQFF.

A few counts support this clonotype. This chain uses TRBV11-2 with TRBJ2-1, with D uncertain. Germline values: CDR1 SGHAT, CDR2 FQNNGV. V lost 4 bases, J lost 7 bases, and 11 bases lay in between. This CDR3 spans 13 amino acids. The CDR3 DNA follows: TGTGCCAGCAGCTCCAGATTAGGAAATGAGCAGTTCTTC. Residues: CASSSRLGNEQFF. Variable domain in full (rest from reference TRBV11-2 and TRBJ2-1): EAGVAQSPRYKIIEKRQSVAFWCNPISGHATLYWYQQILGQGPKLLIQFQNNGVVDDSQLPKDRFSAERLKGVDSTLKIQPAKLEDSAVYLCASSSRLGNEQFFGPGTRLTVL.

This clonotype was observed many times. The chain couples TRBV7-9 to TRBJ2-3, with 7 positions matching TRBD1. With V trimmed by 1 base and J by 2 bases, 3 bases remained unmatched. CDR1 and CDR2 (germline): SEHNR, FQNEAQ (reference sequence). There are 15 residues in the CDR3. The CDR3 DNA is TGTGCCAGCAGCTTAGGAGGGACAGCCACAGATACGCAGTATTTT. Protein sequence: CASSLGGTATDTQYF.

This clonotype was picked up a small number of times. J is TRBJ1-3 and V is TRBV6-5; D is perhaps TRBD1 (6 bases). Trimming took off 8 bases at V and 0 bases at J, with 11 bases between the two ends. In germline, CDR1 is MNHEY, CDR2 SVGAGI. This CDR3 has 14 amino acids. Here the CDR3 reads CASQDSVSGNTIYF. Here the CDR3 DNA reads TGTGCCAGCCAGGACAGCGTCTCTGGAAACACCATATATTTT.

The gene calls are TRBV12-3 or TRBV12-4 and TRBJ2-1, with D possibly being TRBD1 or TRBD2 (5 bases each). Trimming took 5 bases from V and 8 from J, leaving 10 bases between them. CDR3 size: 12 residues. The CDR3 here is CASSPLGDEQFF. The CDR3 nucleotides read TGTGCCAGCAGTCCCTTGGGGGATGAGCAGTTCTTC.

This clonotype has more than one count but fewer than ten. The rearrangement links TRBV4-1 to TRBJ2-1; 16 bases align to TRBD2. Germline V gene data show CDR1 as MGHRA and CDR2 as YSYEKL. The CDR3 is made up of 18 amino acids. Germline trimming cut 6 bases from V and 9 bases from J; bases unmatched to any gene: 14. The CDR3 is CASRRTPGLAGGPVEQFF. The CDR3 DNA sequence: TGCGCCAGCAGACGAACTCCGGGACTAGCGGGAGGGCCGGTTGAGCAGTTCTTC.

V is TRBV7-9 and J is TRBJ2-7; D is undetermined. Trimming removed 2 bases at V and 5 bases at J, with 10 bases between. CDR1 is SEHNR and CDR2 is FQNEAQ in the germline V gene (reference sequence). The CDR3 is made up of 13 amino acids. CDR3 nucleotide sequence: TGTGCCAGCAGCTTAAGGAACACTAACGAGCAGTACTTC. Translated: CASSLRNTNEQYF.

This clonotype was recorded only once. The chain couples TRBV7-2 to TRBJ2-6, with 9 bases aligning to TRBD1. V was pared by 5 bases and J by 1 base, with 9 bases of the junction left unmatched. The CDR3 is 18 residues long. From germline, CDR1 is SGHTA and CDR2 FQGNSA. CDR3 loop: CASSPPGQGGSGANVLTF. Written as DNA, the CDR3 is TGTGCCAGCAGCCCACCGGGACAGGGAGGTTCTGGGGCCAACGTCCTGACTTTC.

The chain uses TRBV20-1 and TRBJ1-5; D is unresolved. Germline loops: CDR1 DFQATT, CDR2 SNEGSKA (reference sequence). Trimming left V 3 bases short and J 3 bases short, with 6 bases between. This CDR3 spans 12 amino acids. The CDR3 loop is CSASRINQPQHF. The CDR3, as DNA: TGCAGTGCTAGCCGCATCAATCAGCCCCAGCATTTT.

The table lists this clonotype with many counts. The chain employs TRBV12-3 or TRBV12-4 and TRBJ1-5, with D unresolved. CDR3 length: 13 amino acids. Trimming pared 5 bases from V and 4 bases from J, leaving 9 bases between. Written as DNA, the CDR3 is TGTGCCAGCAGTCTGACCCCTAATCAGCCCCAGCATTTT. Its translation is CASSLTPNQPQHF.

The chain has TRBV5-4 and TRBJ1-3; D is unclear. Germline lookup yields CDR1 SGHNT and CDR2 YYREEE (reference sequence). The CDR3 has 14 amino acids. The V end lost 0 bases, the J end lost 2 bases, and 6 bases lay between the germline ends. The DNA for the CDR3 is TGTGCCAGCAGCTTGGCCCCAACTGGAAACACCATATATTTT. This codes for CASSLAPTGNTIYF.

The chain uses TRBV29-1 and TRBJ1-3, with D hard to call. The CDR3 is made up of 12 amino acids. V lost 1 base, J lost 2 bases, and 3 bases lay in between. CDR1 and CDR2 (germline): SQVTM, ANQGSEA. CDR3 nucleotides: TGCAGCGTTGAAGGGGCTGGAAACACCATATATTTT. This sequence encodes CSVEGAGNTIYF.

This clonotype turned up a few times. The rearrangement uses TRBV6-1 and TRBJ2-7; possibly TRBD2 for D (6 bases). V was trimmed by 3 bases and J by 7 bases, leaving 16 bases between them. The CDR3 spans 14 residues. Germline loops: CDR1 MNHNS, CDR2 SASEGT. For the CDR3, the DNA is TGTGCCAGCAGTGATGGGGACTCGACGGGGGAGCAGTACTTC. Translated: CASSDGDSTGEQYF.

This clonotype came up many times. This chain links TRBV14 with TRBJ2-3; possibly TRBD1 for D (5 bases). V was pared by 4 bases and J by 0 bases, with 23 bases between. Germline CDR1 is SGHDN and CDR2 is FVKESK. The CDR3 loop spans 19 amino acids. The CDR3 DNA reads as TGTGCCAGCAGCCGACTTACAGGTTACGGCGTCTTCAGCACAGATACGCAGTATTTT. Amino acid sequence: CASSRLTGYGVFSTDTQYF. The whole variable domain, filled in from reference TRBV14 and TRBJ2-3, reads EAGVTQFPSHSVIEKGQTVTLRCDPISGHDNLYWYRRVMGKEIKFLLHFVKESKQDESGMPNNRFLAERTGGTYSTLKVQPAELEDSGVYFCASSRLTGYGVFSTDTQYFGPGTRLTVL.

The chain couples TRBV27 to TRBJ2-3; D ambiguous. CDR1 and CDR2 from the germline V gene are MNHEY and SMNVEV (reference sequence). The CDR3 totals 14 residues. Trimming stripped 5 bases from V and 0 bases from J, with 9 bases between. In nucleotides, the CDR3 is TGTGCCAGCAGTACCCGGACCAGCACAGATACGCAGTATTTT. This codes for CASSTRTSTDTQYF.

This clonotype came up many times. The junction and the germline gene differ at one end; a read error may be behind it. The gene calls are TRBV20-1 and TRBJ1-6; D gene uncertain. The CDR3 sequence is 13 residues long. The germline V gene has CDR1 DFQATT and CDR2 SNEGSKA (reference sequence). The CDR3 region is CSARGGFNSPLHF. CDR3 coding DNA: TGCAGTGCGAGAGGTGGCTTTAATTCACCCCTCCACTTT.